Each of the 21 T cell receptor beta chains below was sequenced from the same sample in a study of cytomegalovirus exposure and HLA in healthy donors. PCR primers comprised 60 Vbeta and 13 Jbeta primers. Repertoires were generated with immunoSEQ multiplex PCR, while TCRdb's copy carries only in-frame clones and drops some. The sample has roughly 180,000 clones, around 78% seen once. The sample consisted of PBMCs. These receptors all stem from a woman aged 50 to 60 in good health and CMV-seropositive.

V and J are TRBV2 and TRBJ2-6, with 7 positions matching TRBD1. The CDR3 runs to 21 residues. The V segment lost 7 bases and the J segment 0 bases; nucleotides outside the gene matches: 21. Germline values: CDR1 SNHLY, CDR2 FYNNEI. The CDR3 region is CASTPGRGFISSSSGANVLTF. The CDR3 region has the DNA TGTGCCAGCACCCCCGGCAGGGGGTTCATCTCCTCCAGCTCTGGGGCCAACGTCCTGACTTTC. Combining the CDR3 with reference TRBV2 and TRBJ2-6 gives the whole variable domain EPEVTQTPSHQVTQMGQEVILRCVPISNHLYFYWYRQILGQKVEFLVSFYNNEISEKSEIFDDQFSVERPDGSNFTLKIRSTKLEDSAMYFCASTPGRGFISSSSGANVLTFGAGSRLTVL.

V usage is TRBV4-1 and J usage is TRBJ2-1, with D perhaps TRBD1 (6 bases). Trimming removed 3 bases from V and 9 bases from J, with 12 bases in between. This CDR3 has 13 amino acids. Germline V gives CDR1 MGHRA, CDR2 YSYEKL. CDR3 bases: TGCGCCAGCAGCCATTCCAGGGGTGGTGAGCAGTTCTTC. It codes for CASSHSRGGEQFF.

This chain joins TRBV6-1 and TRBJ1-3; D gene unclear. The germline gives CDR1 MNHNS, CDR2 SASEGT. Trimming left V 2 bases short and J 7 bases short, with 9 bases between. The CDR3 is 13 residues long. In DNA form, the CDR3 reads TGTGCCAGCAGTGAACATCAGAGGAACACCATATATTTT. This gives the protein CASSEHQRNTIYF.

CDR3 nucleotide sequence: TGTGCCAGCAGCAATTCGGTGACAGGGAGTTTCATAAGGAATGAGCAGTTCTTC. This codes for CASSNSVTGSFIRNEQFF. The chain employs TRBV21-1 and TRBJ2-1; TRBD1, as called in the table, went unchecked against the DNA. TRBV21-1 is listed as a pseudogene. This CDR3 has 18 residues.

J is TRBJ1-5 and V is TRBV23-1; 8 bases map to TRBD1. TRBV23-1 counts as an open reading frame of uncertain function. V dropped 5 bases and J dropped 2; count of bases not matched to a gene: 5. There are 15 residues in the CDR3. The CDR3 coding sequence is TGCGCCAGCAGTGAGGACAGGGAGGGCAATCAGCCCCAGCATTTT. It is translated as CASSEDREGNQPQHF.

The V call is TRBV5-1, the J call TRBJ2-5; TRBD2 might be the D (6 bases). V was cut by 3 bases and J by 4 bases, with 13 bases left in between. Germline V gene data show CDR1 as SGHRS and CDR2 as YFSETQ. This CDR3 has 14 residues. The CDR3 DNA is TGCGCCAGCAGCTCGGGACTCCAAACAGAGACCCAGTACTTC. Residues: CASSSGLQTETQYF.

As for this clone: Other DNA sequences in the same sample also yield this CDR3. The V call is TRBV30, the J call TRBJ2-3, with TRBD2 matching 9 bases. The CDR3 contains 14 residues. V dropped 2 bases and J dropped 2; count of bases not matched to a gene: 2. The germline V gene encodes CDR1 GTSNPN and CDR2 SVGIG (reference sequence). The CDR3 protein is CAWSTSGSTDTQYF. CDR3 nucleotides: TGTGCCTGGAGTACTAGCGGGTCCACAGATACGCAGTATTTT.

The chain has TRBV6-1 and TRBJ1-1; D not resolved. Looked up from germline, CDR1 is MNHNS and CDR2 is SASEGT. This CDR3 is 15 amino acids long. Trimming took 4 bases from V and 0 from J, leaving 12 bases between them. Written as DNA, the CDR3 is TGTGCCAGCAGTGGGTGGGCACACTTGAACACTGAAGCTTTCTTT. It is translated as CASSGWAHLNTEAFF.

V and J are TRBV9 and TRBJ1-2; a possible D gene is TRBD1 (6 bases). V was cut by 2 bases and J by 8 bases, with 13 bases left in between. The V gene's germline CDR1 is SGDLS and CDR2 YYNGEE. The CDR3 spans 13 residues. The CDR3 DNA reads TGTGCCAGCAGCGTCTTACAGGGCTGGGGCTACACCTTC. Its translation is CASSVLQGWGYTF.

The chain carries TRBV27 and TRBJ1-2; TRBD1 agrees at 8 bases. The CDR3 consists of 14 residues. The junction had 8 bases not matched to a gene; V was cut back by 4 bases and J by 7 bases. Germline V gene lookup returns CDR1 MNHEY and CDR2 SMNVEV (reference sequence). The CDR3 is CASSSSGQASGYTF. The CDR3 nucleotides are TGTGCCAGCAGTTCCTCGGGACAGGCAAGTGGCTACACCTTC.

V is TRBV30 and J is TRBJ2-2, with D possibly being TRBD2 (7 bases). The CDR3 extends over 16 amino acids. V shed 0 bases and J shed 5 bases, with 16 bases lying between them. CDR1 GTSNPN and CDR2 SVGIG come from the germline V gene (reference sequence). The CDR3 loop reads CAWSVKGVGGTGELFF. The CDR3 DNA sequence: TGTGCCTGGAGTGTAAAGGGGGTGGGGGGGACCGGGGAGCTGTTTTTT.

The gene calls are TRBV19 and TRBJ2-1; D is unclear. Looked up from germline, CDR1 is LNHDA and CDR2 is SQIVND (reference sequence). This CDR3 has 13 amino acids. The germline V and J ends were trimmed by 2 bases and 5 bases, with 7 bases remaining between them. The CDR3 loop reads CASSIYLNNEQFF. For the CDR3, the DNA is TGTGCCAGTAGTATATACTTGAACAATGAGCAGTTCTTC.

This clone came up a few times. The genes are TRBV20-1 and TRBJ2-7, with TRBD1 as a possible D gene (6 bases). Germline V CDR1 and CDR2: DFQATT, SNEGSKA (reference sequence). The CDR3 contains 11 residues. V dropped 5 bases and J dropped 4 bases, with 9 bases sitting between them. The DNA for the CDR3 is TGCAGTGCTCAGCAGGGGTACGAGCAGTACTTC. This gives the protein CSAQQGYEQYF.

Only a few counts were recorded for this clone. The chain carries TRBV5-1 and TRBJ2-3; D may be TRBD2 (7 bases). CDR3 size: 16 residues. Looked up from germline, CDR1 is SGHRS and CDR2 is YFSETQ. V was clipped by 0 bases and J by 3 bases, with 14 bases between them. This CDR3 reads CASSLVGGARTDTQYF. The CDR3 coding sequence is TGCGCCAGCAGCTTGGTTGGGGGGGCCAGAACAGATACGCAGTATTTT.

DNA for the CDR3: TGTGCCAGCAGTCTCGTTAGGGGGCCGGGGCAGCCCCAGCATTTT. Its translation: CASSLVRGPGQPQHF. This chain connects TRBV2 to TRBJ1-5, with 7 positions matching TRBD1. Germline assignment: CDR1 SNHLY and CDR2 FYNNEI. The CDR3 is 15 amino acids. J gave up 7 bases and V 5 bases, and 11 bases lay outside the gene matches.

The chain combines TRBV4-1 with TRBJ1-1; unclear D gene. The length of the CDR3 is 13 residues. Germline CDR1 reads MGHRA; CDR2 reads YSYEKL. The V end was cut by 0 bases, the J end by 7 bases, with 9 bases between. CDR3 sequence: CASSQDRGLEAFF. In DNA, the CDR3 is TGCGCCAGCAGCCAAGATCGCGGGCTTGAAGCTTTCTTT.

The chain carries TRBV29-1 and TRBJ2-5, with 8 bases fitting TRBD2. CDR1 SQVTM and CDR2 ANQGSEA come from the germline V gene. V shed 0 bases and J 11 bases; nucleotides not matched to a gene: 8. The length of the CDR3 is 13 residues. DNA of the CDR3: TGCAGCGTTGAAGAACTAGCGGAGGGGGAGCAGTACTTC. As protein: CSVEELAEGEQYF.

V and J are TRBV27 and TRBJ1-1; possibly TRBD1 for D (5 bases). Germline V lookup: CDR1 MNHEY, CDR2 SMNVEV (reference sequence). The V and J ends lost 4 bases and 1 base respectively, with 7 bases between them. This CDR3 has 13 amino acids. The CDR3 sequence: CASSYGANTEAFF. DNA of the CDR3: TGTGCCAGCAGTTATGGGGCGAACACTGAAGCTTTCTTT.

Regarding this clone: Other DNA sequences in this sample translate to the same CDR3. The genes are TRBV27 and TRBJ1-5, with D maybe TRBD1 (5 bases). Trimming stripped 3 bases from V and 1 base from J, with 7 bases between. CDR3 length: 14 residues. CDR1 is MNHEY, CDR2 SMNVEV, per germline (reference sequence). The CDR3, as DNA: TGTGCCAGCAGTTTGCGGGGGAGCAATCAGCCCCAGCATTTT. It codes for CASSLRGSNQPQHF.

This chain uses TRBV7-9 with TRBJ2-1; D gene unclear. CDR1 and CDR2 (germline): SEHNR, FQNEAQ (reference sequence). The germline V and J ends were trimmed by 5 bases and 3 bases, with 5 bases remaining between them. The CDR3 spans 12 residues. CDR3 nucleotide sequence: TGTGCCAGCAGCCCCGGCTACAATGAGCAGTTCTTC. Translation gives CASSPGYNEQFF.

The V gene is TRBV6-1, the J gene TRBJ2-7; no clear D. Between the trimmed V and J ends, which lost 5 bases and 1 base, there was a span of 9 bases. Germline V gene data show CDR1 as MNHNS and CDR2 as SASEGT. CDR3 length: 13 amino acids. This chain's CDR3 is CASSLNLSYEQYF. Here the CDR3 DNA reads TGTGCCAGCAGTCTTAATTTGTCCTACGAGCAGTACTTC.